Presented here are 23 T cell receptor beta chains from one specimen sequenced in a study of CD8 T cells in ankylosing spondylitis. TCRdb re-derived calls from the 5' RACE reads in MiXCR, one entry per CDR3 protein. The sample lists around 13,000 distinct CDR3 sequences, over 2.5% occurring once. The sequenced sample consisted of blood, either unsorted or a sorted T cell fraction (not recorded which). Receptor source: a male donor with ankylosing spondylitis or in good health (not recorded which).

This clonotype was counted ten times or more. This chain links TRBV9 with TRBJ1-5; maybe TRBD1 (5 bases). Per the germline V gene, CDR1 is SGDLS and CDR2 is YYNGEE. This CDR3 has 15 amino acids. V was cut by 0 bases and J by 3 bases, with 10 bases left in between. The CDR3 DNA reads TGTGCCAGCAGCGTAGGTACAGGCCACAATCAGCCCCAGCATTTT. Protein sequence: CASSVGTGHNQPQHF.

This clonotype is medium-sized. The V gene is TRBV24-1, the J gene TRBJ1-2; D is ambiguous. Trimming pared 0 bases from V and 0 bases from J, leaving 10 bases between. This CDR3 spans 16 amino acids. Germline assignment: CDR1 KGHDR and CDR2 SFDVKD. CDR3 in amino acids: CATSDLLGRANYGYTF. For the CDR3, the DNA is TGTGCCACCAGTGATTTGTTGGGCAGAGCTAACTATGGCTACACCTTC.

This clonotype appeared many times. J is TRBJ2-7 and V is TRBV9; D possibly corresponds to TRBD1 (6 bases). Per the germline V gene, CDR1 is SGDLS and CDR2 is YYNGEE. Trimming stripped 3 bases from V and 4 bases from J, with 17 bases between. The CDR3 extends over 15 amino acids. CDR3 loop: CASSANPTGPYEQYF. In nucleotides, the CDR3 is TGTGCCAGCAGCGCCAATCCGACAGGCCCTTACGAGCAGTACTTC.

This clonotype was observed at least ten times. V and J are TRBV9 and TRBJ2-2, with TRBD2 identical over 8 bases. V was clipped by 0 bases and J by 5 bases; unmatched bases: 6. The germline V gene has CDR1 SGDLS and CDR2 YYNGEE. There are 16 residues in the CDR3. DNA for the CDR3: TGTGCCAGCAGCGTAGGTCTAACTAGCGGTACCGGGGAGCTGTTTTTT. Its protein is CASSVGLTSGTGELFF.

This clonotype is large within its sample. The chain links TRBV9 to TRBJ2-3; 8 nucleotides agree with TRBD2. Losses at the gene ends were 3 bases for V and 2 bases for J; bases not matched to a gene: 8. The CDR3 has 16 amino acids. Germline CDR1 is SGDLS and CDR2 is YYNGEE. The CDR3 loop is CASSAPGGGLTDTQYF. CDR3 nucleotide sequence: TGTGCCAGCAGCGCGCCCGGGGGGGGGCTCACAGATACGCAGTATTTT.

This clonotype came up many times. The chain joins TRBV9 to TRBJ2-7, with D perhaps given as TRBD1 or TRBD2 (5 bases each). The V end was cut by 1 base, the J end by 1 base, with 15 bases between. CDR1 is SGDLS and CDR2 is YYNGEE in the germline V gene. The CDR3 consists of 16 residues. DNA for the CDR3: TGTGCCAGCAGCGTATCCGCCGGGACCTTATCCTACGAGCAGTACTTC. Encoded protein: CASSVSAGTLSYEQYF. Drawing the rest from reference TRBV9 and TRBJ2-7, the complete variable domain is DSGVTQTPKHLITATGQRVTLRCSPRSGDLSVYWYQQSLDQGLQFLIQYYNGEERAKGNILERFSAQQFPDLHSELNLSSLELGDSALYFCASSVSAGTLSYEQYFGPGTRLTVT.

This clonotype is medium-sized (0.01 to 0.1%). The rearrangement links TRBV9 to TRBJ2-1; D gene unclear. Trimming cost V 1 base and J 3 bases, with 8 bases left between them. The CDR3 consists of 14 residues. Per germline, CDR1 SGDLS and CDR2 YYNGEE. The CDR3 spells CASSVTTSYNEQFF. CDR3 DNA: TGTGCCAGCAGCGTAACAACCAGCTACAATGAGCAGTTCTTC.

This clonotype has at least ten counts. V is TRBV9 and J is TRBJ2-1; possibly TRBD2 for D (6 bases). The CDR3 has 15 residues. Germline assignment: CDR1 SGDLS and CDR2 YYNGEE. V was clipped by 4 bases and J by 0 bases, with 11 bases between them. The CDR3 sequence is CASSPERASYNEQFF. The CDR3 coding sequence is TGTGCCAGCAGCCCCGAGCGGGCCTCCTACAATGAGCAGTTCTTC.

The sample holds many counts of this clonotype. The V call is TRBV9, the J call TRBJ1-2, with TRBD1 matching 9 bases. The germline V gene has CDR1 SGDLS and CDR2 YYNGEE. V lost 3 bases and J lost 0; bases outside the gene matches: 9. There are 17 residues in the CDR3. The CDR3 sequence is CASSAAGTGQANYGYTF. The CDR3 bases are TGTGCCAGCAGCGCCGCCGGGACAGGGCAGGCTAACTATGGCTACACCTTC.

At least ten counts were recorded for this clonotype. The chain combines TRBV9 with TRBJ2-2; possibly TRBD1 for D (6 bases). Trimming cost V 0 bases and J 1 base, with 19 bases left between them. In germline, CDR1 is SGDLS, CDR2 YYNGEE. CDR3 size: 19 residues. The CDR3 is CASSVATGRQGMNTGELFF. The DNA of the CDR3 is TGTGCCAGCAGCGTAGCTACCGGTAGGCAGGGGATGAACACCGGGGAGCTGTTTTTT.

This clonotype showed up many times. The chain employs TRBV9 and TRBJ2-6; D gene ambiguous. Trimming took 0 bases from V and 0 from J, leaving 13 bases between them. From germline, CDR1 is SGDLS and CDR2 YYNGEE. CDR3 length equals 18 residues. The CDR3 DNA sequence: TGTGCCAGCAGCGTAGGGGCAGGTCTCCTCTCTGGGGCCAACGTCCTGACTTTC. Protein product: CASSVGAGLLSGANVLTF.

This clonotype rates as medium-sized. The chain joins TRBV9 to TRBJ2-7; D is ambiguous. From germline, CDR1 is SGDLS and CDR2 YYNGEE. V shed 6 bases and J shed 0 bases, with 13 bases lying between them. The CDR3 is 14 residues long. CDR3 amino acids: CASTRGASSYEQYF. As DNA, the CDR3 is TGTGCCAGCACCCGCGGAGCTAGCTCCTACGAGCAGTACTTC.

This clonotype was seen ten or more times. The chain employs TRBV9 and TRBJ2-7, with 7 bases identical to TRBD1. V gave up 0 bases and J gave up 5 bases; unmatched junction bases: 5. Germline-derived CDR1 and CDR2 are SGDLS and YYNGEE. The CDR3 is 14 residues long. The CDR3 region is CASSVGGQADEQYF. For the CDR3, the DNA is TGTGCCAGCAGCGTAGGCGGACAGGCCGACGAGCAGTACTTC.

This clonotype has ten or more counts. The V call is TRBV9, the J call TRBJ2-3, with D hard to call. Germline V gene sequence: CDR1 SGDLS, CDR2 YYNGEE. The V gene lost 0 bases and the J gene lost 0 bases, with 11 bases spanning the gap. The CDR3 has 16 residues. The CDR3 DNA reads TGTGCCAGCAGCGTAGATCAAGACCCGAGCACAGATACGCAGTATTTT. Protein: CASSVDQDPSTDTQYF.

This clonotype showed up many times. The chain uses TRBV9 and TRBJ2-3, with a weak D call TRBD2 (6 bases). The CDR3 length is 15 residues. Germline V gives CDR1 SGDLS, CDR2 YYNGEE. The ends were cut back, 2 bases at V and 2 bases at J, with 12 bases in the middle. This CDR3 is CASSVGGAPTDTQYF. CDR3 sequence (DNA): TGTGCCAGCAGCGTGGGGGGAGCACCCACAGATACGCAGTATTTT.

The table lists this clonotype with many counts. The CDR3 protein is CASSVRGGEGYEQYF. CDR3 coding DNA: TGTGCCAGCAGCGTACGAGGGGGCGAGGGGTACGAGCAGTACTTC. The V call is TRBV9, the J call TRBJ2-7, with TRBD1 matching 7 bases. The V gene's germline CDR1 is SGDLS and CDR2 YYNGEE. CDR3 length: 15 amino acids. Losses at the gene ends were 1 base for V and 4 bases for J; bases not matched to a gene: 8.

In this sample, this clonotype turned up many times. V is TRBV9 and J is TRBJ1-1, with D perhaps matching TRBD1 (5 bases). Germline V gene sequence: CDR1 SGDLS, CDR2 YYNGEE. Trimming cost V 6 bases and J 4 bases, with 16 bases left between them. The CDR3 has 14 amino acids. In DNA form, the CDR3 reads TGTGCCAGCACCAGGGACGGCGGCGGCACTGAAGCTTTCTTT. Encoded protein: CASTRDGGGTEAFF.

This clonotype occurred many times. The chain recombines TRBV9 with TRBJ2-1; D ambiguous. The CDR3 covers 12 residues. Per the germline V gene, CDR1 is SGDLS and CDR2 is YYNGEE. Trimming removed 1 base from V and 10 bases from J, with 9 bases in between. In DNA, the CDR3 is TGTGCCAGCAGCGTACTGGGCTTAGAGCAGTTCTTC. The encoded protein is CASSVLGLEQFF.

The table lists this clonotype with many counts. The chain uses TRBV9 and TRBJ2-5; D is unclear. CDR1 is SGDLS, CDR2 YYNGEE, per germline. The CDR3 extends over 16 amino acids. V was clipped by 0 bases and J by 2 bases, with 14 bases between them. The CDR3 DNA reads TGTGCCAGCAGCGTAGACCCCGGACGTCGACAAGAGACCCAGTACTTC. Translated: CASSVDPGRRQETQYF.

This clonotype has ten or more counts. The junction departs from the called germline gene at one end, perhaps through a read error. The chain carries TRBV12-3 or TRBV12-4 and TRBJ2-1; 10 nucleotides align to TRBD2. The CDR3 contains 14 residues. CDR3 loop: CASSLAGAYNEQFF. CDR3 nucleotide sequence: TGTGCCAGCAGTCTAGCGGGGGCCTACAATGAGCAGTTCTTC.

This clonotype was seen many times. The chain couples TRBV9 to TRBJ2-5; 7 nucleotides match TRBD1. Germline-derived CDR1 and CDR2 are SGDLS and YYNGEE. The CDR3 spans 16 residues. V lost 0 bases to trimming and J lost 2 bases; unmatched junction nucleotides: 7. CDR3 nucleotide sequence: TGTGCCAGCAGCGTAGGGGACAGAGTCTTACAAGAGACCCAGTACTTC. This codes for CASSVGDRVLQETQYF.

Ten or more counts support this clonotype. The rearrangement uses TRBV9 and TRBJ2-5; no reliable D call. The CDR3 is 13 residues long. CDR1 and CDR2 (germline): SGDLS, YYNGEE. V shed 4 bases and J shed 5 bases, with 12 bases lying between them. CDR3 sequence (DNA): TGTGCCAGCAGCCTTGGGGTAAAGGAGACCCAGTACTTC. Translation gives CASSLGVKETQYF.

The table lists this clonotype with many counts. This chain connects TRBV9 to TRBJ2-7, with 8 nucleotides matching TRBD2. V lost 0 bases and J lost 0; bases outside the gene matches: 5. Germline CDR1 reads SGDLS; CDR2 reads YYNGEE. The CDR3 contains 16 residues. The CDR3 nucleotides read TGTGCCAGCAGCGTAGACGCGGGAGGTTACTCCTACGAGCAGTACTTC. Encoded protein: CASSVDAGGYSYEQYF.